This entry describes one T cell receptor (beta chain). The data derive from a study of shared clonotypes between healthy human individuals. From germline, CDR1 is SGHRS and CDR2 YFSETQ. The CDR3 totals 13 residues. Deletions cut 1 base from V and 6 bases from J, with 8 bases between. The table came from immunoSEQ multiplex PCR; TCRdb's copy has only in-frame clones and leaves some out. The sample records about 960,000 clones, about 80% being singletons. The sample comprised memory CD4+ T cells sorted from blood. Subset meaning: CD45RA-negative fraction. The TCR sequence derives from a man younger than 35 in good health. V gene TRBV5-1 combines with J gene TRBJ2-4, with a tentative D call TRBD1 (5 bases). The CDR3 region has the DNA TGCGCCAGCAGCTTGCTCCAGGGAAACATTCAGTACTTC. Protein product: CASSLLQGNIQYF.